The T cell receptor (beta chain) under discussion was sequenced for a study of blood T cell repertoires in COVID-19. Study-wide context: Sample material is recorded as cDNA or gDNA derived from T cells, B-cell-depleted T cells, or PBMCs.

There are 16 residues in the CDR3. Trimming stripped 5 bases from V and 4 bases from J, with 20 bases between. Germline CDR1 reads MNHEY; CDR2 reads SMNVEV (reference sequence). Sequencing was performed with immunoSEQ multiplex PCR; in TCRdb, only in-frame clones are kept and a portion is missing. The sample lists more than 400,000 clones; 70% to 90% were seen once. The TCR was taken from a human donor in a cohort sampled during active COVID-19. Sequenced: peripheral blood. The chain is built from TRBV27 and TRBJ1-1; D uncertain. The CDR3 protein is CASSPQAPQRVTEAFF. In DNA, the CDR3 is TGTGCCAGCAGTCCCCAGGCCCCACAGCGGGTCACTGAAGCTTTCTTT.